This T cell receptor beta chain originates from a study of OX40 agonist ivuxolimab in advanced cancers. Between the trimmed V and J ends, which lost 2 bases and 1 base, there was a span of 18 bases. Per the germline V gene, CDR1 is SGHRS and CDR2 is YFSETQ. CDR3 length: 17 amino acids. By its share, this clone is medium-sized (0.01 to 0.1%). Some clones are missing from TCRdb's copy, which holds only in-frame ones; the method was immunoSEQ multiplex PCR. The sample yields roughly 60,000 clones, under 90% seen once. This clonotype was sampled from an adult with an advanced solid tumor such as melanoma, head and neck, liver or kidney cancer. Source: CD4+ or CD8+ T cells sorted from blood, taken in a trial of the OX40 agonist ivuxolimab. J is TRBJ2-5 and V is TRBV5-1; D call uncertain. In nucleotides, the CDR3 is TGCGCCAGCAGCTTACCGTGGGCAGTAGGATCCCAAGAGACCCAGTACTTC. It encodes CASSLPWAVGSQETQYF.